This TCR beta chain was retrieved from a study of regulatory T cells in long-lasting Graves disease (dated by TCRdb to the early 2020s). Describing the broader study: Antithyroid drugs had been taken for less than 3 months by newly diagnosed Graves' disease patients. The study was registered as a clinical trial and conducted in China. A total of about 35 samples underwent TCR sequencing, from about 13 patients with persistent Graves' disease and approximately 20 patients with newly diagnosed Graves' disease. Patients with persistent Graves' disease were compared with patients with newly diagnosed Graves' disease using TCR sequencing and RNA sequencing of peripheral blood. Overall study outcomes, separate from this receptor: A larger number of public clonotypes was shared among persistent patients (about 2,700) than among newly diagnosed patients (more than 850). The study examined only peripheral blood because the primary lesion, thyroid tissue, could not be accessed. Compared with newly diagnosed patients, persistent Graves' disease patients had lower TCR Shannon entropy and fewer highly expanded clones, which suggests clonal expansion. TRBV28, TRBJ1-2 and TRBJ2-5 were preferentially used in persistent disease, while TRBV20-1 and TRBJ2-1 were favored in newly diagnosed disease. As a limitation, the authors acknowledged that the small sample size may reduce accuracy. Sequencing and analysis were limited to the TCR beta chain.

This clonotype has at least ten counts. What antigen it recognizes has not been identified. A junction end diverges from the germline sequence, so it may reflect a read error. According to the study, the label for this sample's time point signals: newly diagnosed GD, antithyroid drugs for less than 3 months. For both TCR sequencing and RNA sequencing, RNA was extracted from PBMCs in TRIzol. The diagnosis of Graves' disease followed American Thyroid Association guidelines. The patients came from an endocrinology department in Xi'an, China. Each patient gave around 9 milliliters of peripheral blood, collected in an EDTA anticoagulant tube. Ficoll Paque Plus density gradient separation was used to isolate PBMCs, and no additional T cell sorting was done. An Agilent 2100 Bioanalyzer and agarose gel were used to assess RNA quality, and a NanoDrop 2000 was used to measure RNA concentration. The library was prepared using multiplex PCR. The sample was run on an Illumina HiSeq 4000. iRepertoire HTBI primers and Arm-PCR amplification of CDR3 regions were used to construct TCR beta libraries. Before sequencing, the PCR products underwent gel purification. The authors processed their data as follows. A total of fewer than 80 TRBV and approximately 13 TRBJ segments were identified across samples and were used for gene usage analysis of CDR3 amino acid clonotypes. Filtered high-quality paired reads were merged into contigs using COPE and FqMerger. Contigs were aligned with BLAST to IMGT TRBV, TRBD and TRBJ reference genes, and CDR3 was defined per IMGT. Any clonotype with a frequency above 0.1% was classified as a highly expanded clone. Repertoire diversity was measured by Shannon entropy, and V-J evenness by the Gini coefficient. Clonotypes shared by more than one individual were considered public. TCRdb trimmed public reads at Q25 via fastp, called clones via MiXCR and kept in-frame beta chains. Each CDR3 protein gets just one entry, which takes the most common genes and DNA from the rows behind it. TCRdb's processing, not the study's, gives the V and J calls here. The sample table shows hundreds of thousands of distinct CDR3 sequences, and 15% to 19% are seen once. About a fifth of the sample is held by the ten biggest clonotypes.

Per the germline V gene (reference sequence), DFQATT is the CDR1 and SNEGSKA is the CDR2. The CDR3 runs 16 residues from the cysteine to the phenylalanine. Here the CDR3 DNA is all that survives: 48 bases in frame from base 1. The clonotype was recovered from a female donor with Graves disease. The sample in question was peripheral blood mononuclear cells (PBMCs), obtained at new diagnosis, from a patient treated with antithyroid drugs. The rearrangement joined TRBV20-1 to TRBJ2-1; 11 junctional bases match TRBD2. The CDR3 region: CSPRAASGRSYNEQFF. The nucleotide sequence reads as follows: TGCAGTCCTAGGGCTGCTAGCGGGAGGTCCTACAATGAGCAGTTCTTC.